This entry lists 13 T cell receptor beta chains sequenced from one sample in a study of shared clonotypes between healthy human individuals. Generated by immunoSEQ multiplex PCR, the TCRdb table keeps only in-frame clones and is missing some. The repertoire has about 2.3 million clones, around 90% of them found once; the top ten carry around 0.4%. Sequencing was carried out using naive CD4+ T cells from PBMCs. The subset was: CD45RA+ positively selected. The source is a man between 18 and 29 years old in good health. Some clones in this sample may be carry-over from other donors' samples.

The V and J genes are TRBV9 and TRBJ1-2; the D is unclear. The V end lost 0 bases, the J end lost 4 bases, and 10 bases lay between the germline ends. Germline V gene data show CDR1 as SGDLS and CDR2 as YYNGEE. The CDR3 loop spans 14 amino acids. The CDR3 spells CASSVDVGSYGYTF. DNA of the CDR3: TGTGCCAGCAGCGTAGATGTGGGGTCCTATGGCTACACCTTC.

In this sample, this clone turned up a few times. Other DNA sequences in this sample translate to the same CDR3. This chain joins TRBV10-1 and TRBJ1-3; D is uncertain. Between the trimmed V and J ends, which lost 0 bases and 0 bases, there was a span of 3 bases. Looked up from germline, CDR1 is WNHNN and CDR2 is SYGVQD (reference sequence). The length of the CDR3 is 14 residues. CDR3 protein: CASSESDSGNTIYF. The DNA of the CDR3 is TGCGCCAGCAGTGAGTCGGACTCTGGAAACACCATATATTTT.

J is TRBJ1-1 and V is TRBV5-4, with 9 positions matching TRBD1. Losses at the gene ends were 4 bases for V and 3 bases for J; bases not matched to a gene: 16. Germline V gene data show CDR1 as SGHNT and CDR2 as YYREEE (reference sequence). The CDR3 is 18 residues long. The chain's CDR3 is CASSLPDIDRGGDTEAFF. The CDR3 nucleotides are TGTGCCAGCAGCCTCCCGGATATCGACAGGGGGGGGGACACTGAAGCTTTCTTT.

This clone has a single count. J is TRBJ2-1 and V is TRBV5-1; 10 bases are a match to TRBD2. In germline, CDR1 is SGHRS, CDR2 YFSETQ. The J segment lost 4 bases and the V segment lost 4 bases, leaving 8 bases of the junction unmatched. The CDR3 loop spans 16 amino acids. The CDR3 DNA reads as TGCGCCAGCAGCCCGGCCGGGACTAGCGAGTACAATGAGCAGTTCTTC. Protein product: CASSPAGTSEYNEQFF.

The V gene is TRBV10-3, the J gene TRBJ2-7; TRBD1 agrees at 7 bases. The CDR3 runs to 15 residues. Germline CDR1 is ENHRY and CDR2 is SYGVKD. After removal of 0 bases from V and 2 bases from J, the junction contained 4 bases not matched to a gene. The CDR3 loop reads CAISESGGRTYEQYF. CDR3 bases: TGTGCCATCAGTGAGTCAGGGGGCCGGACCTACGAGCAGTACTTC.

This chain links TRBV18 with TRBJ2-2, with 8 bases that match TRBD1. The CDR3 contains 15 residues. CDR1 and CDR2 (germline): KGHSH, LQKENI. Trimming took 1 base from V and 6 from J; bases not matched to a gene: 4. Here the CDR3 DNA reads TGTGCCAGCTCACCACGCCTACAGGGGGCCGGGGAGCTGTTTTTT. Its translation: CASSPRLQGAGELFF.

This sequence joins TRBV6-6 and TRBJ1-1; D is possibly TRBD1 (5 bases). This CDR3 contains 13 residues. The V end was cut by 0 bases, the J end by 8 bases, with 10 bases between. CDR1 MNHNY and CDR2 SVGAGI come from the germline V gene (reference sequence). Here the CDR3 DNA reads TGTGCCAGCAGTTACTCGGGGCAGGTCGAAGCTTTCTTT. Protein product: CASSYSGQVEAFF.

With regard to this clone: The same CDR3 is also encoded by other DNA sequences in this sample. The rearrangement uses TRBV4-1 and TRBJ2-7, with 9 nucleotides matching TRBD1. The J segment lost 4 bases and the V segment lost 3 bases, leaving 4 bases of the junction unmatched. The CDR3 sequence is 14 residues long. CDR1 MGHRA and CDR2 YSYEKL come from the germline V gene. The CDR3, as DNA: TGCGCCAGCAGCCAGCCGGGACAGGGTTACGAGCAGTACTTC. It is translated as CASSQPGQGYEQYF.

The gene calls are TRBV11-2 and TRBJ2-1; D gene ambiguous. The germline CDR1 and CDR2 sequences are SGHAT and FQNNGV. V lost 1 base and J 12 bases, leaving 13 bases between the germline ends. This CDR3 contains 13 residues. The CDR3, as DNA: TGTGCCAGCAGCTTAGGACGGGCTTTGGTGCAGTTCTTC. The encoded protein is CASSLGRALVQFF.

The V call is TRBV2, the J call TRBJ2-4; D remains ambiguous. V lost 4 bases and J lost 8, with 15 bases in between. The CDR3 contains 14 residues. CDR1 SNHLY and CDR2 FYNNEI come from the germline V gene. CDR3 sequence (DNA): TGTGCCAGCAGTGGAAGGGCTGTAAATGACATTCAGTACTTC. Protein product: CASSGRAVNDIQYF.

The J gene is TRBJ2-3, the V gene TRBV11-3; no clear D. Trimming took 3 bases from V and 2 from J, leaving 9 bases between them. The CDR3 contains 14 residues. Germline assignment: CDR1 SGHNT and CDR2 YENEEA. CDR3 sequence (DNA): TGTGCCAGCAGCTTCAGCCATTTCACAGATACGCAGTATTTT. Amino acids: CASSFSHFTDTQYF.

This clone has just one count. The V gene is TRBV19, the J gene TRBJ1-4; a possible D gene is TRBD1 (6 bases). The CDR3 covers 16 residues. Germline V gives CDR1 LNHDA, CDR2 SQIVND (reference sequence). The ends were cut back, 8 bases at V and 0 bases at J, with 16 bases in the middle. This CDR3 is CASQPGQTPTNEKLFF. The CDR3 region has the DNA TGTGCCAGTCAACCCGGACAGACCCCAACTAATGAAAAACTGTTTTTT.

In DNA form, the CDR3 reads TGTGCCAGCAGCTGGGCAAATGAGCAGTTCTTC. Protein sequence: CASSWANEQFF. The rearrangement joins TRBV13 to TRBJ2-1; no definite D call. V was pared by 4 bases and J by 7 bases, with 5 bases between. The CDR3 totals 11 residues. Germline lookup yields CDR1 PRHDT and CDR2 FYEKMQ (reference sequence). Full variable domain (remainder filled in from reference TRBV13 and TRBJ2-1): AAGVIQSPRHLIKEKRETATLKCYPIPRHDTVYWYQQGPGQDPQFLISFYEKMQSDKGSIPDRFSAQQFSDYHSELNMSSLELGDSALYFCASSWANEQFFGPGTRLTVL.